The rows below give T cell receptor beta chains drawn from one sample of a study of shared clonotypes between healthy human individuals. The table came from immunoSEQ multiplex PCR; TCRdb's copy has only in-frame clones and leaves some out. The top ten hold approximately 1.7% of the sample, which has about 2.1 million clones, 93% seen once. The sample consisted of naive CD8+ T cells from PBMCs. The source of these receptors is a man between 18 and 35 years old in good health. Some clones in this sample may be carry-over from other donors' samples. Both conserved end residues are part of each CDR3. A D gene is named only where the DNA matches it firmly. A row's size may be missing; if present it is once, few, many or a size class.

J	D	V	size	DNA	CDR3
TRBJ1-5	NA	TRBV5-8	NA	TGTGCCAGCAGCTTGGGAGGGGAGGGCCGCAATCAGCCCCAGCATTTT	CASSLGGEGRNQPQHF
TRBJ2-1	NA	TRBV9	once	TGTGCCAGCAGCGTAGGATCGGGCGTCAGGGAGCAGTTCTTC	CASSVGSGVREQFF
TRBJ1-4	NA	TRBV19	NA	TGTGCCAGTAGTCCCTATGGGGAAAAACTGTTTTTT	CASSPYGEKLFF
TRBJ2-1	NA	TRBV9	few	TGTGCCAGCAGCGCCTCGGTCAATGAGCAGTTCTTC	CASSASVNEQFF
TRBJ1-2	NA	TRBV5-4	NA	TGTGCCAGCAGCTCGGTACGGGGTAACTATGGCTACACCTTC	CASSSVRGNYGYTF
TRBJ2-1	NA	TRBV10-3	NA	TGTGCCACCCGCCGAAAAACAGGGCCCTACAATGAGCAGTTCTTC	CATRRKTGPYNEQFF
TRBJ1-5	NA	TRBV6-1	NA	TGTGCCAGCAGTCCGCGTGGGGCAGCCGATCAGCATTTT	CASSPRGAADQHF
TRBJ2-7	NA	TRBV5-8	NA	TGTGCCAGCAGCTTGGACGTAGGGCCCCTCGAGCAGTACTTC	CASSLDVGPLEQYF
TRBJ1-2	TRBD1	TRBV6-5	once	TGTGCCAGCAGTTCTACTGAACAGGGGGCGGATGGCTACACCTTC	CASSSTEQGADGYTF
TRBJ1-4	NA	TRBV19	NA	TGTGCCAGTAGTGAGGGATGGGGGGAAAAACTGTTTTTT	CASSEGWGEKLFF
TRBJ2-2	NA	TRBV5-1	NA	TGCGCCAGCAGCTGGGGACTTGGGGCAGCCGGGGAGCTGTTTTTT	CASSWGLGAAGELFF
TRBJ1-2	NA	TRBV2	NA	TGTGCCAGCCTTGACTATGGCTACACCTTC	CASLDYGYTF
TRBJ1-1	NA	TRBV29-1	few	TGCAGCGTTGCTCTGGAAAACACTGAAGCTTTCTTT	CSVALENTEAFF
TRBJ2-2	TRBD2	TRBV13	NA	TGTGCCAGCAGCCCTCAAGGGACTAGCGGGAACACCGGGGAGCTGTTTTTT	CASSPQGTSGNTGELFF
TRBJ1-5	TRBD1	TRBV27	NA	TGTGCCACCTCAGACAGGGCTAGCAATCAGCCCCAGCATTTT	CATSDRASNQPQHF
TRBJ2-1	NA	TRBV9	NA	TGTGCCAGCAGCCTCCCCGCCCTACCGGAAGGCAACAATGAGCAGTTCTTC	CASSLPALPEGNNEQFF
TRBJ2-1	TRBD2	TRBV5-1	NA	TGCGCCAGCAGCTTGGACGCGGGAGGGGGCAATGAGCAGTTCTTC	CASSLDAGGGNEQFF
TRBJ2-6	NA	TRBV4-1	NA	TGCGCCAGCAGCCAAGTCCTACAGGCATTTACTGGGGCCAACGTCCTGACTTTC	CASSQVLQAFTGANVLTF